These 4 T cell receptor beta chains came from one sample sequenced in a study of blood T cell repertoires in COVID-19. Method: immunoSEQ multiplex PCR; TCRdb's copy keeps in-frame clones and lacks some. This table holds more than 150,000 clones, 80% to 85% found once. Sequencing was carried out using PBMCs or T cells enriched from blood (not recorded which). These receptors were taken from a woman aged 55-69 years who had recovered from COVID-19.

The genes are TRBV28 and TRBJ2-7; 7 positions agree with TRBD2. J gave up 2 bases and V 3 bases, and 4 bases lay outside the gene matches. The germline V gene encodes CDR1 MDHEN and CDR2 SYDVKM. The length of the CDR3 is 14 residues. In DNA form, the CDR3 reads TGTGCCAGCAGTTTTGCGGGAGCCACCTACGAGCAGTACTTC. Translation: CASSFAGATYEQYF. The full variable domain, rest sourced from reference TRBV28 and TRBJ2-7, is DVKVTQSSRYLVKRTGEKVFLECVQDMDHENMFWYRQDPGLGLRLIYFSYDVKMKEKGDIPEGYSVSREKKERFSLILESASTNQTSMYLCASSFAGATYEQYFGPGTRLTVT.

This chain links TRBV2 with TRBJ2-5, with 12 bases that match TRBD2. The CDR3 runs 15 residues. CDR1 and CDR2 (germline): SNHLY, FYNNEI. The V segment lost 5 bases and the J segment 4 bases; nucleotides outside the gene matches: 5. CDR3 sequence (DNA): TGTGCCAGCAGTCCCCTAGCGGGGGGGCGAGAGACCCAGTACTTC. It is translated as CASSPLAGGRETQYF.

The sample holds a few counts of this clone. V gene TRBV5-1 combines with J gene TRBJ1-1; D may be TRBD1 (6 bases). This CDR3 has 15 amino acids. Trimming shortened V by 0 bases and J by 4 bases, and 13 bases separated the two germline ends. Germline-derived CDR1 and CDR2 are SGHRS and YFSETQ. The CDR3 DNA sequence: TGCGCCAGCAGCTTGGATACAGGGATGGCCACTGAAGCTTTCTTT. It yields the protein CASSLDTGMATEAFF.

This clone has more than one count but fewer than ten. V usage is TRBV19 and J usage is TRBJ2-1, with TRBD1 identical over 9 bases. The CDR3 is 14 residues long. V lost 4 bases and J lost 8; bases outside the gene matches: 6. The germline V gene has CDR1 LNHDA and CDR2 SQIVND (reference sequence). The CDR3 nucleotides read TGTGCCAGTAGTACGGGACAGGGCATCGATGAGCAGTTCTTC. Translated: CASSTGQGIDEQFF.